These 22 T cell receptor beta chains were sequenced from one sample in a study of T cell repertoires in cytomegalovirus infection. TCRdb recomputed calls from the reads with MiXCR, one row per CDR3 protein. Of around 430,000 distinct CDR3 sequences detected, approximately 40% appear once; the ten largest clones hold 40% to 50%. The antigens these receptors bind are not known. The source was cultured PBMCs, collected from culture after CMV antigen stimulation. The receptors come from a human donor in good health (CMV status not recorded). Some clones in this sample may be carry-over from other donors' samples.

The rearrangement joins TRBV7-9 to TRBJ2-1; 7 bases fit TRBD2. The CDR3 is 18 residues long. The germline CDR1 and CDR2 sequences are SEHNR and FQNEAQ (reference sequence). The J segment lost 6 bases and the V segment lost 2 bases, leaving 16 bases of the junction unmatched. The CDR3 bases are TGTGCCAGCAGCTTAAGATCAAGGGGACTAATCGCGGTCAATGAGCAGTTCTTC. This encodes CASSLRSRGLIAVNEQFF.

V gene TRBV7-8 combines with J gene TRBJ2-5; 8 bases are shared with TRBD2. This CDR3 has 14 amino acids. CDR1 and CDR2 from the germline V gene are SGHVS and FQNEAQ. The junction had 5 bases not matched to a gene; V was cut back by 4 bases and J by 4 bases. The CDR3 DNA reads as TGTGCCAGCAGCTACGGGGGGGGGCCAGAGACCCAGTACTTC. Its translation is CASSYGGGPETQYF.

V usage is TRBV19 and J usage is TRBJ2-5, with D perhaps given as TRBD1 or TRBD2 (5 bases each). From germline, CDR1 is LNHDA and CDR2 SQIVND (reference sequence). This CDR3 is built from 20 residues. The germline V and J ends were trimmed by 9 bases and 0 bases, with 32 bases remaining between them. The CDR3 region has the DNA TGTGCCAGCGCTAAAGACGGTCGATTCTCCGGGGCATATCACCAAGAGACCCAGTACTTC. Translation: CASAKDGRFSGAYHQETQYF.

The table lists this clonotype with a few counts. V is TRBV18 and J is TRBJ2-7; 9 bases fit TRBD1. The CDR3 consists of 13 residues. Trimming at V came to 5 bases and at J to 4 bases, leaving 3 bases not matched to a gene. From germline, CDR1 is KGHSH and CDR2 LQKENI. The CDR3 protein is CASSGDRGYEQYF. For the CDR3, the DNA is TGTGCCAGCTCAGGCGACAGGGGGTACGAGCAGTACTTC.

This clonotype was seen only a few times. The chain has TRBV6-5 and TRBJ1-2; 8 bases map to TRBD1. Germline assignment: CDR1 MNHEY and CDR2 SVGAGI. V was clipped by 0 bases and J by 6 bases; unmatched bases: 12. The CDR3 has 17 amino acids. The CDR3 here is CASSYSRQGARRHGYTF. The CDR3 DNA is TGTGCCAGCAGTTACTCTCGGCAGGGGGCTAGGAGGCATGGCTACACCTTC.

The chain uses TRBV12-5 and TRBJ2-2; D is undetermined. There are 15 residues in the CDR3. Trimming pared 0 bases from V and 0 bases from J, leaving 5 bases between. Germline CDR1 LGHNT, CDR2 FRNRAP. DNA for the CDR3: TGTGCTAGTGGTTTGGTACAGCCGAACACCGGGGAGCTGTTTTTT. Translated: CASGLVQPNTGELFF. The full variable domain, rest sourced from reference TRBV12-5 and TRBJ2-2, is DARVTQTPRHKVTEMGQEVTMRCQPILGHNTVFWYRQTMMQGLELLAYFRNRAPLDDSGMPKDRFSAEMPDATLATLKIQPSEPRDSAVYFCASGLVQPNTGELFFGEGSRLTVL.

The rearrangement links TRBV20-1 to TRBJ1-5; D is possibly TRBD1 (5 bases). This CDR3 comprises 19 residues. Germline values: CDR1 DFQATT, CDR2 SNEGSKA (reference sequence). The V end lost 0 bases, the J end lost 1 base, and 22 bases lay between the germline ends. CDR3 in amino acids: CSARDPRGRGGSSNQPQHF. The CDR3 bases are TGCAGTGCTAGAGACCCCCGGGGCCGGGGAGGGTCAAGCAATCAGCCCCAGCATTTT.

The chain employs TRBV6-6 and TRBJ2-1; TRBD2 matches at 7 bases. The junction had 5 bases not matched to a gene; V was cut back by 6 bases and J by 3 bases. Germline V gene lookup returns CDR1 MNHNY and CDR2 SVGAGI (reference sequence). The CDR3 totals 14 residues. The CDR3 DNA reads TGTGCCAGCAGGGGGGGGGGATTCTACAATGAGCAGTTCTTC. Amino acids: CASRGGGFYNEQFF.

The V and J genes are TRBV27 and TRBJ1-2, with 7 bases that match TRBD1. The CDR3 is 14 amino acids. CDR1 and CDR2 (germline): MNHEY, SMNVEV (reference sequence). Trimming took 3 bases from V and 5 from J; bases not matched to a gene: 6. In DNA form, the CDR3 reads TGTGCCAGCAGTTTTCAGGGCAGGGGGTATGGCTACACCTTC. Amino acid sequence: CASSFQGRGYGYTF.

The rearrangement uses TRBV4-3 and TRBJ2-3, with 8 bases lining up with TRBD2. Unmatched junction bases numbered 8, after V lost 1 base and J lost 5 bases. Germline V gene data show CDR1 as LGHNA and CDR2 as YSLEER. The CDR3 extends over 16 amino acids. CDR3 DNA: TGCGCCAGCAGCCAAGTTGGGACTAGGGCCTTAGATACGCAGTATTTT. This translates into CASSQVGTRALDTQYF.

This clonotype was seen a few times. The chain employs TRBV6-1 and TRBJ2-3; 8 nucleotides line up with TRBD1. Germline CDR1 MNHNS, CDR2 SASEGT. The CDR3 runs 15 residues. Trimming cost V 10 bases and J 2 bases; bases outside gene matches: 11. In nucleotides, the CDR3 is TGTGCCACCCACAGGGGGACCGGGGTCACAGATACGCAGTATTTT. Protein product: CATHRGTGVTDTQYF.

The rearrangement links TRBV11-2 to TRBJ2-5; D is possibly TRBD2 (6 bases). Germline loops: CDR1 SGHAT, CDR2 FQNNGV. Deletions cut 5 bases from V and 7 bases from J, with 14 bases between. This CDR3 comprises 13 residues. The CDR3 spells CASSPGRRGTQYF. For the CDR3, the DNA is TGTGCCAGCAGCCCCGGGAGACGAGGGACCCAGTACTTC.

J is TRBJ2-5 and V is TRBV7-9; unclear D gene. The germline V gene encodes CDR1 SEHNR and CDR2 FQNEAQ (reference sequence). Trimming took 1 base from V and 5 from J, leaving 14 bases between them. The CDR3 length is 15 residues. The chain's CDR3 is CASSLDHVSGETQYF. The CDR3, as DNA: TGTGCCAGCAGCTTAGATCACGTCTCCGGGGAGACCCAGTACTTC.

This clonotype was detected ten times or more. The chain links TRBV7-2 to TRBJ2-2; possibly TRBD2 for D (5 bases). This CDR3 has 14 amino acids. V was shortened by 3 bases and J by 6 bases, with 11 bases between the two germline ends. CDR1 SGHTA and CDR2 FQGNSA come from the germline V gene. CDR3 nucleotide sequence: TGTGCCAGCAGCTTTCGTCTAGCCCCCGGGGAGCTGTTTTTT. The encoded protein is CASSFRLAPGELFF. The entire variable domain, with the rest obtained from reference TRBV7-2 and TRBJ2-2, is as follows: GAGVSQSPSNKVTEKGKDVELRCDPISGHTALYWYRQSLGQGLEFLIYFQGNSAPDKSGLPSDRFSAERTGGSVSTLTIQRTQQEDSAVYLCASSFRLAPGELFFGEGSRLTVL.

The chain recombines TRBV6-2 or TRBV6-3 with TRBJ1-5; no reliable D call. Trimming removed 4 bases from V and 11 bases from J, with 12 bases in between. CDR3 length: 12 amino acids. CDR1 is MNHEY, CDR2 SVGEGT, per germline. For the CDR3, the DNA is TGTGCCAGCAGTTTTACCTCGAGTACCCAGCATTTT. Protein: CASSFTSSTQHF.

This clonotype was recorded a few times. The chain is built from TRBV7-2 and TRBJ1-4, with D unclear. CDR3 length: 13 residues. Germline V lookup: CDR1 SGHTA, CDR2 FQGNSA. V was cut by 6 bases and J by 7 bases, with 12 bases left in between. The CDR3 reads CASRPWAGEKLFF. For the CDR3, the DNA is TGTGCCAGCAGACCATGGGCGGGTGAAAAACTGTTTTTT.

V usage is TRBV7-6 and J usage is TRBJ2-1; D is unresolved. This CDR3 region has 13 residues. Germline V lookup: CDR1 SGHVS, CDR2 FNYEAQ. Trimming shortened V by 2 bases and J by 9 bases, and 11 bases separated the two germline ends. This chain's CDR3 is CASSLYGDAEQFF. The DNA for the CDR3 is TGTGCCAGCAGCTTATATGGTGATGCTGAGCAGTTCTTC.

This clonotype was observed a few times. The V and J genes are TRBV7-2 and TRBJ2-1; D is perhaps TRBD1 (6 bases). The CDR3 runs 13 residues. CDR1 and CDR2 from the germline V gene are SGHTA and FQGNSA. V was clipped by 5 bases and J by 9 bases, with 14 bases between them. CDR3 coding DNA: TGTGCCAGCAGCCTGTCTGGGGGCGGTGAGCAGTTCTTC. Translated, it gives CASSLSGGGEQFF.

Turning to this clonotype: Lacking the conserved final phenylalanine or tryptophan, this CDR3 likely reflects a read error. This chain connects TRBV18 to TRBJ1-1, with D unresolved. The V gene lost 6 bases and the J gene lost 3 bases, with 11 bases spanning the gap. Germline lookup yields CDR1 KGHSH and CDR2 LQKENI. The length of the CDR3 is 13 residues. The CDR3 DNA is TGTGCCAGCTCCCCTTTGGGAGACACTGAAGCTTTCGTG. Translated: CASSPLGDTEAFV.

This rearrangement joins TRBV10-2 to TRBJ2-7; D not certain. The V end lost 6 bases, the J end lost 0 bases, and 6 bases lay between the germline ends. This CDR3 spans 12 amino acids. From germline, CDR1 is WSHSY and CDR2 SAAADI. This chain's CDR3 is CASRTLSYEQYF. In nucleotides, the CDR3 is TGCGCCAGCAGGACCCTCTCCTACGAGCAGTACTTC.

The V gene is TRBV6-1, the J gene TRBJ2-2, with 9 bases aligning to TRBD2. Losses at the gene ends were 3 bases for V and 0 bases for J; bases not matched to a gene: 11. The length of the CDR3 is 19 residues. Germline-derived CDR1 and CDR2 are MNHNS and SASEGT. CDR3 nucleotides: TGTGCCAGCAGTGAGGTGGCTAGCGGGGTTTTTACGAACACCGGGGAGCTGTTTTTT. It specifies CASSEVASGVFTNTGELFF.

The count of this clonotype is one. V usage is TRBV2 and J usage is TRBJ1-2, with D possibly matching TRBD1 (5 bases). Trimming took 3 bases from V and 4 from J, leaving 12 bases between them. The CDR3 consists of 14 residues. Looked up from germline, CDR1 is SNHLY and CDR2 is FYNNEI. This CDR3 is CASSEIDRTYGYTF. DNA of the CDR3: TGTGCCAGCAGTGAGATCGACAGAACCTATGGCTACACCTTC. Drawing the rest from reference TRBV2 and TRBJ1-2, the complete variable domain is EPEVTQTPSHQVTQMGQEVILRCVPISNHLYFYWYRQILGQKVEFLVSFYNNEISEKSEIFDDQFSVERPDGSNFTLKIRSTKLEDSAMYFCASSEIDRTYGYTFGSGTRLTVV.